This T cell receptor beta chain is drawn from a study of CD4 T cells in relation to SARS-CoV-2 and coronaviruses. Study-level background: The HLA restriction of the shared crossreactive spike epitopes was mapped.

About this clone itself: Its antigen is undetermined.

Study outcomes and limitations: Culture-expanded clones reflect memory recall rather than primary priming during culture. No donor gave both pre-pandemic and post-infection samples. Roughly 69% of donors had memory CD4+ clonotypes crossrecognizing SARS-CoV-2 and common cold coronavirus spike.

TCRdb keeps only in-frame clones here, not all; method: immunoSEQ multiplex PCR. The sample comprises 60,000 to 75,000 clones, 85% to 95% of which are singletons, and about 0.23% rests with the top ten. CD4+ T cells from unexposed donors were obtained before the COVID-19 pandemic (2011-2018). Germline values: CDR1 SEHNR, CDR2 FQNEAQ (reference sequence). This CDR3 has 16 residues. The V gene end was trimmed by 4 bases and the J gene end by 2 bases; junction bases not matched to a gene: 8. The sequencing input was naive CD4+ T cells from PBMCs. The subset was: naive CD4+ T cells isolated by negative enrichment. The chain uses TRBV7-9 and TRBJ2-7; 10 nucleotides match TRBD1. The clonotype was recovered from a human donor in good health. The CDR3 region has the DNA TGTGCCAGCAGCTCCGCGGGGACAGGGGAACCCTACGAGCAGTACTTC. Translating gives CASSSAGTGEPYEQYF.